The clone carrying this T cell receptor (beta chain) was seen many times. The antigen remains unidentified. The TCR beta CDR3 regions underwent amplification using RNA transcripts as the source. The TCR CDR3 first-round RT-PCR relied on the HTBI primer set. MiXCR, applied by TCRdb to the multiplex PCR reads, yields one record per CDR3 protein. The table records fewer than 40,000 distinct CDR3 sequences, under 65% of them present only once. Losses at the gene ends were 6 bases for V and 0 bases for J; bases not matched to a gene: 11. The length of the CDR3 is 17 residues. With duration under 3 months, ophthalmopathy was active: Clinical Activity Score at least 3, NOSPECS at least 4. These data are taken from a study of T cells in Graves' hyperthyroidism and ophthalmopathy. Looking at the study overall: Upon initial diagnosis and before any treatment, peripheral blood was collected.

The study's findings and limits: From stable hyperthyroidism, ophthalmopathy was set apart by a 13 V-J model. The blood repertoire included most of the expanded thyroid clonotypes above 0.001.

Sequences were obtained from blood. The receptor was derived from a woman between 35 and 50 years old with Graves' ophthalmopathy. This sequence joins TRBV12-3 or TRBV12-4 and TRBJ2-4; 7 bases agree with TRBD1. The CDR3 protein is CASSGTVWELAKNIQYF. CDR3 coding DNA: TGTGCCAGCAGCGGGACAGTTTGGGAACTAGCCAAAAACATTCAGTACTTC.